This T cell receptor (beta chain) was identified in a study of blood T cell repertoires in COVID-19. Study-wide context: From the United States, Italy and Spain came samples of acute and convalescent COVID-19. The cDNA or gDNA used as material had been derived from T cells, B-cell-depleted T cells, or PBMCs.

Trimming took 4 bases from V and 0 from J; bases not matched to a gene: 4. Germline CDR1 is LGHNA and CDR2 is YSLEER. The CDR3 contains 15 residues. TCRdb keeps only in-frame clones here, not all; method: immunoSEQ multiplex PCR. The data show approximately 64,000 clones, 70% to 90% seen once. This chain connects TRBV4-3 to TRBJ2-3, with 7 nucleotides matching TRBD1. Specimen: peripheral blood. The clonotype was recovered from a man between 65 and 85 years old with acute or convalescent COVID-19. The CDR3 DNA reads TGCGCCAGCAGCCGAGGGGGCATTAGCACAGATACGCAGTATTTT. It encodes CASSRGGISTDTQYF.